This paragraph covers one T cell receptor beta chain sequence. The table came from immunoSEQ multiplex PCR; TCRdb's copy has only in-frame clones and leaves some out. Of fewer than 80,000 clones listed, 75% to 90% are singletons. These data originate in a study of OX40 agonist ivuxolimab in advanced cancers. Study-wide background: The study reported partial responses in three patients: one hepatocellular carcinoma, two cutaneous melanoma.

V was pared by 5 bases and J by 6 bases, with 17 bases of the junction left unmatched. The CDR3 has 17 amino acids. Germline V lookup: CDR1 SEHNR, CDR2 FQNEAQ (reference sequence). Individuals having autoimmune disease history or systemic immunosuppression were not enrolled. The chain joins TRBV7-9 to TRBJ1-2; 8 positions agree with TRBD1. The source material was CD4+ or CD8+ T cells sorted from blood, sampled in a trial of the OX40 agonist ivuxolimab. The sequence came from an adult with an advanced solid tumor such as melanoma, head and neck, liver or kidney cancer. The CDR3 sequence: CASSHLRQGNPSDGYTF. The CDR3 coding sequence is TGTGCCAGCAGCCACCTGAGACAGGGGAACCCATCGGATGGCTACACCTTC.